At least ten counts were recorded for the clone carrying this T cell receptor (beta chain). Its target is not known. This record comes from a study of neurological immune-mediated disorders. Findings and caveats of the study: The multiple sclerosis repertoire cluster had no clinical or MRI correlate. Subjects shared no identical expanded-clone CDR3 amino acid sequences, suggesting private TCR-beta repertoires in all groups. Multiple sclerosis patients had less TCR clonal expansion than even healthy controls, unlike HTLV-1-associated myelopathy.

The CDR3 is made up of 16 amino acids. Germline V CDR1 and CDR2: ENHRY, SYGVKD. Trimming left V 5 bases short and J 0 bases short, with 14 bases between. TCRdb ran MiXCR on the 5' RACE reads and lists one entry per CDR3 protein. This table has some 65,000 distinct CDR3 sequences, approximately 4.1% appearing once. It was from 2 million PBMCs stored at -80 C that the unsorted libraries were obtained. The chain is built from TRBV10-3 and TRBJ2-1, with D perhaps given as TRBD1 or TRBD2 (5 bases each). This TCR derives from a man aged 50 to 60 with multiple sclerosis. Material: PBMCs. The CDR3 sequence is CAISTPGPSSYNEQFF. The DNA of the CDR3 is TGTGCCATCAGTACCCCGGGGCCAAGCTCCTACAATGAGCAGTTCTTC.